The clone carrying this TCR beta chain was counted many times. Its antigen is as yet unknown. The data derive from a study of T cell repertoires in cytomegalovirus infection. About the research overall: Matching HLA type, along with CMV infection, was indicated by public TCR beta signatures.

CDR3 size: 14 residues. Germline V gene data show CDR1 as MNHNY and CDR2 as SVGAGI (reference sequence). V lost 7 bases, J lost 6 bases, and 8 bases stayed unmatched. General study results and limits: Across the ex vivo response, the dominant clonotypes were HLA-C-restricted CMV-specific TCR beta clonotypes.

TCRdb called the reads again in MiXCR, with one record for every CDR3 protein. Of tens of thousands of distinct CDR3 sequences in the sample, roughly 3.6% were seen once. This TCR was sampled from a human donor in good health (CMV status not recorded). Some clones in this sample may be carry-over from other donors' samples. The sample taken for sequencing was PBMCs. The gene calls are TRBV6-6 and TRBJ2-1; TRBD2 matches 8 bases. The DNA of the CDR3 is TGTGCCAGCATCCTAAGGCGGGGGGCCAATGAGCAGTTCTTC. It encodes CASILRRGANEQFF.